A selection of T cell receptor beta chains follows, all from one sample in a study of T cell clones after liver transplantation. Profiled with immunoSEQ multiplex PCR; TCRdb holds only in-frame clones, not every one. The sample comprises some 60,000 clones, around three quarters of which are singletons, and 2.5% to 3% rests with the top ten. This specimen was CD4+ T cells from blood, taken at the approximately 16-month timepoint. All receptors derive from a human patient who received a liver transplant. Some of these T cells may belong to the graft donor. The CDR3 runs from the conserved cysteine through the conserved F or W. A D gene is named only where the DNA matches it firmly. Only part of the rows carry a size: once, few, many, or a class if the clone is expanded.

TRBD2	NA	TRBV4-3	TRBJ2-5	TGCGCCAGCAGCCAAGGGTTTAGCGGGAGCGAGACCCAGTACTTC	CASSQGFSGSETQYF
TRBD1	NA	TRBV18	TRBJ1-4	TGTGCCAGCTCACCACTGGGACAGGGTGCTGAAAAACTGTTTTTT	CASSPLGQGAEKLFF
TRBD2	few	TRBV11-2	TRBJ2-5	TGTGCCAGCAGCTTAGGGGCTAGCGGGAGGTCGGGAGAGACCCAGTACTTC	CASSLGASGRSGETQYF
TRBD1	NA	TRBV10-1	TRBJ1-2	TGCGCCAGCAGTGGGGGGGACAGGCGTTATAGGGGCTACACCTTC	CASSGGDRRYRGYTF
NA	NA	TRBV11-2	TRBJ2-2	TGTGCCAGCAGGTTCAGGGGCGTGATGATGAGGACCGGGGAGCTGTTTTTT	CASRFRGVMMRTGELFF
NA	NA	TRBV6-1	TRBJ1-4	TGTGCCAGCAGTGAATTTGGCAGCCTTAAGGAAAAACTGTTTTTT	CASSEFGSLKEKLFF
TRBD1	few	TRBV2	TRBJ2-7	TGTGCCAGCAGTCAGGACAGGGACGAGCAGTACTTC	CASSQDRDEQYF
NA	NA	TRBV19	TRBJ1-5	TGTGCCAGTAACCCGGCAGGGTACAATCAGCCCCAGCATTTT	CASNPAGYNQPQHF
TRBD1	NA	TRBV19	TRBJ1-2	TGTGCCAGTAGTAGCAGGGGGCTTAACTATGGCTACACCTTC	CASSSRGLNYGYTF
NA	NA	TRBV5-4	TRBJ2-1	TGTGCCAGCAGCATGGACCCTTTATCCGATGAGCAGTTCTTC	CASSMDPLSDEQFF
NA	few	TRBV11-3	TRBJ2-3	TGTGCCAGCAGCTCCGTTCAGCGGTGGCAGGGCACAGATACGCAGTATTTT	CASSSVQRWQGTDTQYF
NA	once	TRBV6-1	TRBJ2-7	TGTGCCAGCAGTTTCAGGGTTCAGGAGCAGTACTTC	CASSFRVQEQYF
NA	NA	TRBV4-2	TRBJ1-4	TGTGCCAGCAGCCAAAGTGGGGGGGGCCAAAATGAAAAACTGTTTTTT	CASSQSGGGQNEKLFF
NA	NA	TRBV7-9	TRBJ2-4	TGTGCCAGCAGCTCCAGGGGCTCGGCCAAAAACATTCAGTACTTC	CASSSRGSAKNIQYF
NA	few	TRBV19	TRBJ2-5	TGTGCCAGTAGTCCCGAAACGGGGACAAGGCAAGAGACCCAGTACTTC	CASSPETGTRQETQYF
TRBD2	NA	TRBV13	TRBJ2-3	TGTGCCAGCAGTTTCCGGACTAGCGGGGGGGCTGGAGATACGCAGTATTTT	CASSFRTSGGAGDTQYF
NA	many	TRBV7-2	TRBJ2-4	TGTGCCAGCAGCTTAGGACTAGCCAAAAACATTCAGTACTTC	CASSLGLAKNIQYF
NA	NA	TRBV7-2	TRBJ2-2	TGTGCCAGCAGCACAACCGGGGGTTCCGGGGAGCTGTTTTTT	CASSTTGGSGELFF
NA	medium-sized	TRBV28	TRBJ1-4	TGTGCCAGCAGCCGAGGACAGCATCGGGAAAAACTGTTTTTT	CASSRGQHREKLFF
NA	few	TRBV7-9	TRBJ1-2	TGTGCCAGCAGCTTCGACGGGCGCCATGGCTACACCTTC	CASSFDGRHGYTF